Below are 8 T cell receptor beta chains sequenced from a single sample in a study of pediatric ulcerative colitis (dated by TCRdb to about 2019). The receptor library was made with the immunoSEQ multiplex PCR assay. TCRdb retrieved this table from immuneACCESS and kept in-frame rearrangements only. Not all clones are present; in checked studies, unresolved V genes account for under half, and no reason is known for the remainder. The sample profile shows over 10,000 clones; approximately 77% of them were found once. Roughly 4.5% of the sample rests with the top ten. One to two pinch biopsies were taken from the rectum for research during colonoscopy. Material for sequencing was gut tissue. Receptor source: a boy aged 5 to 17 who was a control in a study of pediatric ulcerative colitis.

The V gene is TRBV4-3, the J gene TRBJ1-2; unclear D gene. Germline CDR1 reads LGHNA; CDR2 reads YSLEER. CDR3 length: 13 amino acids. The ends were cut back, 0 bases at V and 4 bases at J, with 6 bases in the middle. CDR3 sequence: CASSQDTFYGYTF. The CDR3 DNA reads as TGCGCCAGCAGCCAAGATACCTTCTATGGCTACACCTTC.

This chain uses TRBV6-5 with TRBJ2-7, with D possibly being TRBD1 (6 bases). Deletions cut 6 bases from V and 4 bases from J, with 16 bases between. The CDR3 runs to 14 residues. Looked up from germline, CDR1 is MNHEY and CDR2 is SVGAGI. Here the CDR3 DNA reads TGTGCCAGCAGAACAGAGGGGGAGCTATACGAGCAGTACTTC. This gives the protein CASRTEGELYEQYF.

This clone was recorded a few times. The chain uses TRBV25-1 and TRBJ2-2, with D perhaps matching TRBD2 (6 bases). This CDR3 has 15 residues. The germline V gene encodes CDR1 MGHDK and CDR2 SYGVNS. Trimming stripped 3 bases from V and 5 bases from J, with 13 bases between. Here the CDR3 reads CASSEGGFHTGELFF. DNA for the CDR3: TGTGCCAGCAGTGAGGGGGGATTTCATACCGGGGAGCTGTTTTTT.

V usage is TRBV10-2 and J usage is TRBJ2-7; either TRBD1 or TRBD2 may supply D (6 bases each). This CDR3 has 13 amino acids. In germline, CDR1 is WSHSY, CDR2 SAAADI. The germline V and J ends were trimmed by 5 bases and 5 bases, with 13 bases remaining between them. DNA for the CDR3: TGCGCCAGCAGTAGGGGGGCTTTGAACGAGCAGTACTTC. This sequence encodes CASSRGALNEQYF.

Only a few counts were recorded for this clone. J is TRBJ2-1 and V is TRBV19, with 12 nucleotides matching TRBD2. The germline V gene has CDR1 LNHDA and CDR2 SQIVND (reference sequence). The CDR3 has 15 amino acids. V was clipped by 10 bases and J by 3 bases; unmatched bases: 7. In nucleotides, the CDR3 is TGTGCCACCTCGCGACTAGCGGGAGTCTACAATGAGCAGTTCTTC. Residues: CATSRLAGVYNEQFF. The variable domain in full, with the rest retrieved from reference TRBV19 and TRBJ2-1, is DGGITQSPKYLFRKEGQNVTLSCEQNLNHDAMYWYRQDPGQGLRLIYYSQIVNDFQKGDIAEGYSVSREKKESFPLTVTSAQKNPTAFYLCATSRLAGVYNEQFFGPGTRLTVL.

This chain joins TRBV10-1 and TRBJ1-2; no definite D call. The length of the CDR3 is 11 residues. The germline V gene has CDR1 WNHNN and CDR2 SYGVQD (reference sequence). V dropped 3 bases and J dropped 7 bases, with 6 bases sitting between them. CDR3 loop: CASSDRFGYTF. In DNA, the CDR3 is TGCGCCAGCAGTGACAGGTTTGGCTACACCTTC.

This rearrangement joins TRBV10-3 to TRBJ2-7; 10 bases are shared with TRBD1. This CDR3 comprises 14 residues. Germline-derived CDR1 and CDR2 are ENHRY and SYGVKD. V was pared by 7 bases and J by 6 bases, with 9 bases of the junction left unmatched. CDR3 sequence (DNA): TGTGCCATCAACCCGGGACAGGGGTCCCTCGAGCAGTACTTC. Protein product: CAINPGQGSLEQYF.

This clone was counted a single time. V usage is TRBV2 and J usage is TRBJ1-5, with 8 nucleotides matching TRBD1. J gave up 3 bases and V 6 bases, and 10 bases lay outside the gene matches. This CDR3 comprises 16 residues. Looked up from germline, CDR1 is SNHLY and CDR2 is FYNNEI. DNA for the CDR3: TGTGCCAGCAGGCAGACAGGGGATACATTCAATCAGCCCCAGCATTTT. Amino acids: CASRQTGDTFNQPQHF.